A selection of T cell receptor beta chains follows, all from one sample in a study of post-analysis software for immune sequencing data. MiXCR was run by TCRdb on the PCR reads, yielding one entry per CDR3 protein. The table records 800,000 to 950,000 distinct CDR3 sequences, around 50% of them present only once. Sequenced input: blood. These receptors originate from a girl between 10 and 17 years old with multiple sclerosis. CDR3s include the opening cysteine and the closing phenylalanine or tryptophan. D genes are given only for firm matches. Clone size is given for some rows only: seen once, a few or many times, or a class if the clone is expanded.

size: few
D: .
J: TRBJ2-5
V: TRBV29-1
DNA: TGCAGCGTTGAAGATTCAGGGGTCCGGGAGACCCAGTACTTC
CDR3: CSVEDSGVRETQYF

size: .
D: TRBD2
J: TRBJ2-5
V: TRBV5-4
DNA: TGTGCCAGCAGCTGGGCGGGGGGGCTGACCCAAGAGACCCAGTACTTC
CDR3: CASSWAGGLTQETQYF

size: .
D: .
J: TRBJ2-7
V: TRBV20-1
DNA: TGCAGTGCAAGGACACTAAAATCAATGGGGCGGTACTTC
CDR3: CSARTLKSMGRYF

size: .
D: .
J: TRBJ2-1
V: TRBV15
DNA: TGTGCCACCAGCCCGGTGAGCTCCTACAATGAGCAGTTCTTC
CDR3: CATSPVSSYNEQFF

size: .
D: TRBD2
J: TRBJ2-1
V: TRBV20-1
DNA: TGCAGTGCTGACGCAAGCGGGAGGGCCGGCAATGAGCAGTTCTTC
CDR3: CSADASGRAGNEQFF

size: .
D: .
J: TRBJ2-7
V: TRBV19
DNA: TGTGCCAGTAGTCGGGAGCCAACGGGCGTAAACTCCTACGAACAGTACTTC
CDR3: CASSREPTGVNSYEQYF

size: .
D: TRBD2
J: TRBJ2-3
V: TRBV7-2
DNA: TGTGCCAGCACCTTAGGGGACTATCGCCCCACAGATACGCAGTATTTT
CDR3: CASTLGDYRPTDTQYF

size: few
D: .
J: TRBJ2-3
V: TRBV5-5
DNA: TGTGCCAGCAGCTCCAGGGTTGGGGCGGCAGATACGCAGTATTTT
CDR3: CASSSRVGAADTQYF

size: few
D: .
J: TRBJ2-1
V: TRBV24-1
DNA: TGTGCCACCAGTCCAGGCACCAAGGTGGGCAATGAGCAGTTCTTC
CDR3: CATSPGTKVGNEQFF

size: few
D: TRBD2
J: TRBJ2-5
V: TRBV29-1
DNA: TGCAGCCAGAAGAGAGCGGGAGTCGGGGAGACCCAGTACTTC
CDR3: CSQKRAGVGETQYF

size: once
D: TRBD2
J: TRBJ2-1
V: TRBV7-9
DNA: TGTGCCAGCAGCTTATTCTATCTGCGGGCGGGAGTCGGTAGGAATGAGCAGTTCTTC
CDR3: CASSLFYLRAGVGRNEQFF

size: .
D: TRBD2
J: TRBJ2-5
V: TRBV10-2
DNA: TGCGCCAGCAGTTTACTAGCGGGAGGGGGGATGGAGTACTTC
CDR3: CASSLLAGGGMEYF

size: few
D: TRBD1
J: TRBJ1-1
V: TRBV27
DNA: TGTGCCAGCAGTTTGGTGGGGACAGGGGCGATGAACACTGAAGCTTTCTTT
CDR3: CASSLVGTGAMNTEAFF

size: few
D: TRBD1
J: TRBJ2-5
V: TRBV4-2
DNA: TGTGCCAGCAGCCAACGGGGACAGCAAGAGACCCAGTACTTC
CDR3: CASSQRGQQETQYF

size: once
D: TRBD1
J: TRBJ1-5
V: TRBV20-1
DNA: TGCAGTGCTAGCCGGGACAGGGTAAATAGCAATCAGCCCCAGCATTTT
CDR3: CSASRDRVNSNQPQHF

size: .
D: .
J: TRBJ2-1
V: TRBV29-1
DNA: TGCAGCGCGAGCGGGCCCAGACAGTTCTTC
CDR3: CSASGPRQFF

size: .
D: .
J: TRBJ2-5
V: TRBV20-1
DNA: TGCAGTGCTAGGGCCATAAGCACCGAGACCCAGTACTTC
CDR3: CSARAISTETQYF

size: few
D: .
J: TRBJ2-5
V: TRBV25-1
DNA: TGTGCCAGCAGTGTTGGAGACGAAGAGACCCAGTACTTC
CDR3: CASSVGDEETQYF

size: many
D: .
J: TRBJ2-3
V: TRBV6-5
DNA: TGTGCCAGCACCAAAGCGCCAGGAGAGGGCACAGATACGCAGTATTTT
CDR3: CASTKAPGEGTDTQYF

size: .
D: .
J: TRBJ2-4
V: TRBV7-2
DNA: TGTGCCAGCAGCCGACCCGGGGACATTCAGTACTTC
CDR3: CASSRPGDIQYF

size: .
D: .
J: TRBJ1-2
V: TRBV29-1
DNA: TGCAGCGTTGCATTGGGGAGCCCCGGTGATGGCTACACCTTC
CDR3: CSVALGSPGDGYTF

size: .
D: TRBD2
J: TRBJ2-1
V: TRBV20-1
DNA: TGCAGTGCTAGTGACGGGGGGGCCTCCTACAATGAGCAGTTCTTC
CDR3: CSASDGGASYNEQFF

size: .
D: .
J: TRBJ2-5
V: TRBV27
DNA: TGTGCCAGCAGTTTAAGCCCGGCGGGAGAGACCCAGTACTTC
CDR3: CASSLSPAGETQYF

size: .
D: .
J: TRBJ1-2
V: TRBV28
DNA: TGTGCCAGCCTTACCGTGGGGGATGGCTACACCTTC
CDR3: CASLTVGDGYTF

size: .
D: .
J: TRBJ2-5
V: TRBV10-3
DNA: TGTGCCATCAGTGAAAAACGCCAAGAGACCCAGTACTTC
CDR3: CAISEKRQETQYF

size: .
D: TRBD2
J: TRBJ2-7
V: TRBV20-1
DNA: TGCAGTGCTAGAGATCTGGGCGGGAGGTACAATGAGCAGTACTTC
CDR3: CSARDLGGRYNEQYF

size: .
D: .
J: TRBJ1-5
V: TRBV11-2
DNA: TGTGCCAGCAGCTTGGGCAGTTATAATAGCAATCAGCCCCAGCATTTT
CDR3: CASSLGSYNSNQPQHF